This T cell receptor beta chain originates from a study of blood T cell repertoires in COVID-19. Study context: COVID-19 samples, acute and convalescent, were from the United States, Italy and Spain. The analysed material was cDNA or gDNA that came from T cells, B-cell-depleted T cells, or PBMCs.

As processed by the authors: Cell counts per sample came from amplifying reference gene primers. The repertoire was sequenced with immunoSEQ multiplex PCR; TCRdb's copy has only in-frame clones and lacks some. V, J and clone size derive from that table, while D and trimming were established from the DNA sequence. The sample includes approximately 160,000 clones, 75% to 90% of them seen just once. Germline CDR1 is SGHDN and CDR2 is FVKESK. The CDR3 spans 15 residues. V lost 1 base and J 6 bases, leaving 15 bases between the germline ends. This receptor was taken from a woman older than 75 with active or convalescent COVID-19. The sequencing input was peripheral blood. The J gene is TRBJ2-5, the V gene TRBV14; the D is unclear. Here the CDR3 DNA reads TGTGCCAGCAGCCAAGGCGGTTCGTTGAGGAAGACCCAGTACTTC. Protein product: CASSQGGSLRKTQYF.